The rows below give T cell receptor beta chains drawn from one sample of a study of control samples from healthy donors and cancer patients. The table came from immunoSEQ multiplex PCR; TCRdb's copy has only in-frame clones and leaves some out. The sample has 150,000 or so clones, roughly 93% seen once. Source material: blood. The receptors were gathered from a man between 18 and 29 years old in good health. Each CDR3 is given with its conserved first and last residue. Each record gives: V gene, clone size, D gene, J gene, CDR3 protein, CDR3 DNA. The D gene is left open where the match is weak. Clone size is given for some rows only: seen once, a few or many times, or a class if the clone is expanded.

TRBV6-5	.	TRBD1	TRBJ1-2	CASRKGQEYGYTF	TGTGCCAGCAGAAAAGGACAGGAGTATGGCTACACCTTC
TRBV19	.	.	TRBJ1-4	CASSPGPALFF	TGTGCCAGTAGCCCGGGCCCCGCGTTATTTTTT
TRBV18	.	.	TRBJ1-5	CASSSIYGQPQHF	TGTGCCAGCTCATCCATTTACGGTCAGCCCCAGCATTTT
TRBV4-1	.	TRBD1	TRBJ2-7	CASRLRSTGTYEQYF	TGCGCCAGCAGACTGAGATCGACAGGGACCTACGAGCAGTACTTC
TRBV29-1	.	.	TRBJ2-7	CSVGQSSSYEQYF	TGCAGCGTTGGACAGAGTAGCTCCTACGAGCAGTACTTC
TRBV6-6	.	TRBD1	TRBJ1-5	CASSTGAQAPQHF	TGTGCCAGCAGCACAGGGGCCCAGGCGCCCCAGCATTTT
TRBV9	.	.	TRBJ1-1	CASSAEVGNTEAFF	TGTGCCAGCAGCGCCGAGGTAGGGAATACTGAAGCTTTCTTT
TRBV18	.	TRBD1	TRBJ1-2	CASSPPTGQGTGNYGYTF	TGTGCCAGCTCACCACCTACGGGACAGGGAACGGGTAACTATGGCTACACCTTC
TRBV18	.	TRBD1	TRBJ1-2	CASSADLDRGGYTF	TGTGCCAGCTCCGCCGACCTCGACAGGGGAGGCTACACCTTC
TRBV10-3	once	.	TRBJ1-3	CAIRIKALRRGNTIYF	TGTGCCATCAGGATCAAGGCATTAAGGCGTGGAAACACCATATATTTT
TRBV2	.	.	TRBJ1-2	CASGGVVNGYTF	TGTGCCAGCGGGGGGGTTGTAAATGGCTACACCTTC
TRBV28	.	.	TRBJ1-3	CASSFTTLGGNTIYF	TGTGCCAGCAGTTTTACGACGTTAGGGGGAAACACCATATATTTT
TRBV6-5	.	.	TRBJ2-7	CASSYRPGEDYEQYF	TGTGCCAGCAGTTACCGGCCGGGAGAAGACTACGAGCAGTACTTC
TRBV3-1/TRBV3-2	.	TRBD1	TRBJ1-1	CASSHRGQEYGFF	TGTGCCAGCAGCCACAGGGGGCAGGAATATGGCTTCTTT
TRBV7-2	few	.	TRBJ2-1	CASSLEAETYNEQFF	TGTGCCAGCAGCTTAGAGGCAGAAACCTACAATGAGCAGTTCTTC
TRBV28	.	TRBD2	TRBJ2-7	CASSVLARNEQYF	TGTGCCAGCAGTGTACTAGCGAGAAACGAGCAGTACTTC
TRBV4-1	.	.	TRBJ2-5	CASSRPMYQETQYF	TGCGCCAGCAGCCGACCGATGTACCAAGAGACCCAGTACTTC
TRBV5-8	.	.	TRBJ1-5	CASGLELAAPQHF	TGTGCCAGCGGGTTGGAGCTGGCAGCGCCCCAGCATTTT
TRBV11-1	few	.	TRBJ1-6	CASSRRGQNSPLHF	TGTGCCAGCAGCCGTCGAGGACAGAATTCACCCCTCCACTTT
TRBV4-1	.	.	TRBJ1-5	CASSQGFNQPQHF	TGCGCCAGCAGCCAAGGATTCAATCAGCCCCAGCATTTT
TRBV30	once	TRBD1	TRBJ1-1	CAWEGTGLRGTEAFF	TGTGCCTGGGAAGGGACAGGGCTTAGGGGCACTGAAGCTTTCTTT
TRBV7-6	.	TRBD2	TRBJ2-3	CASSFPASGSSDTQYF	TGTGCCAGCAGCTTCCCGGCTAGCGGGAGTTCAGATACGCAGTATTTT
TRBV19	.	TRBD1	TRBJ1-1	CASSMGTGWGAFF	TGTGCCAGTAGTATGGGGACAGGGTGGGGAGCTTTCTTT
TRBV6-1	.	TRBD1	TRBJ1-1	CASSERQGASPGTEAFF	TGTGCCAGCAGTGAACGGCAGGGGGCTTCCCCGGGGACTGAAGCTTTCTTT
TRBV6-5	.	.	TRBJ1-2	CATSTNHYGYTF	TGTGCCACCTCTACGAACCACTATGGCTACACCTTC
TRBV5-3	.	.	TRBJ2-4	CARSALGGERENIQYF	TGTGCCAGAAGCGCCCTAGGGGGGGAGCGCGAAAACATTCAGTACTTC
TRBV18	.	TRBD2	TRBJ2-1	CASSKTSGSGNEQFF	TGTGCCAGCTCTAAGACTAGCGGGAGTGGTAATGAGCAGTTCTTC
TRBV30	.	TRBD1	TRBJ1-1	CAWSSRGQGGITFF	TGTGCCTGGAGTTCGAGGGGACAGGGAGGAATCACCTTCTTT
TRBV29-1	.	.	TRBJ2-2	CSARGDRNTGELFF	TGCAGCGCCCGCGGGGACAGAAACACCGGGGAGCTGTTTTTT
TRBV5-5	once	.	TRBJ2-7	CASSPEIGFRDEQYF	TGTGCCAGCAGCCCCGAGATTGGTTTCAGGGACGAGCAGTACTTC
TRBV28	.	.	TRBJ2-2	CASSLPRGDAAGELFF	TGTGCCAGCAGCCTTCCGCGGGGCGATGCAGCCGGGGAGCTGTTTTTT
TRBV29-1	few	TRBD1	TRBJ1-2	CSEGAAYGYTF	TGCAGTGAGGGGGCAGCCTATGGCTACACCTTC